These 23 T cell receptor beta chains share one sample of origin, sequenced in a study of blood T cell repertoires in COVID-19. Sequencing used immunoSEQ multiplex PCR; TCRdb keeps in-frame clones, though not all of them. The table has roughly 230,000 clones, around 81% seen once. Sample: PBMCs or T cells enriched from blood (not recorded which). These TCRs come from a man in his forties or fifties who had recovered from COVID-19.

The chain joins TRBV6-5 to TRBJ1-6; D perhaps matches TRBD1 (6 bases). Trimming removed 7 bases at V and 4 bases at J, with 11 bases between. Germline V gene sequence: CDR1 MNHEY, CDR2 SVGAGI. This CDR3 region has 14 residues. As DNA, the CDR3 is TGTGCCAGCACTGGGACAAGTTATAATTCACCCCTCCACTTT. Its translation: CASTGTSYNSPLHF.

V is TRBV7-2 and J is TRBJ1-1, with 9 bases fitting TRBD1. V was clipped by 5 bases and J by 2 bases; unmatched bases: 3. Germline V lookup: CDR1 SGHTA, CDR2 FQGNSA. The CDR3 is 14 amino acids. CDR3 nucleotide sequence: TGTGCCAGCAGCACACAGGGGGCTAACACTGAAGCTTTCTTT. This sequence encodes CASSTQGANTEAFF.

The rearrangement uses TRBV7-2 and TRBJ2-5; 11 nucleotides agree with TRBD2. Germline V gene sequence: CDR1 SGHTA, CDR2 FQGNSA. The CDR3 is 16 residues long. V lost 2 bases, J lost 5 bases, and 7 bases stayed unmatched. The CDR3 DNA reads TGTGCCAGCAGCTTACTCTCGACTAGCGGGAAGGAGACCCAGTACTTC. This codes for CASSLLSTSGKETQYF.

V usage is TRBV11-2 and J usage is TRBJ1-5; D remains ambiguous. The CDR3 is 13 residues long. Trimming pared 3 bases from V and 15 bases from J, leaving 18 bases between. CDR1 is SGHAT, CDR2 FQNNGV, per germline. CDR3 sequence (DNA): TGTGCCAGCAGCTTGATCCTGGAGTACGGCTTGCATTTT. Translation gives CASSLILEYGLHF.

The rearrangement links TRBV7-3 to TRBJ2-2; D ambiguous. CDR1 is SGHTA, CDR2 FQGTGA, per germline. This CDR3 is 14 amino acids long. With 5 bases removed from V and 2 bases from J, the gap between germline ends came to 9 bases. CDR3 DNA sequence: TGTGCCAGCAGCCAGGCAGTTAACACCGGGGAGCTGTTTTTT. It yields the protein CASSQAVNTGELFF. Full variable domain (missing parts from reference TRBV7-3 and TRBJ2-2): GAGVSQTPSNKVTEKGKYVELRCDPISGHTALYWYRQSLGQGPEFLIYFQGTGAADDSGLPNDRFFAVRPEGSVSTLKIQRTERGDSAVYLCASSQAVNTGELFFGEGSRLTVL.

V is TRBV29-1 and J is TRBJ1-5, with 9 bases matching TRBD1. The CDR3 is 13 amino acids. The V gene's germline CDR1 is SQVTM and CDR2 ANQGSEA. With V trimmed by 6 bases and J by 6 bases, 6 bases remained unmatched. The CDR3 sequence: CSVRTGEGQPQHF. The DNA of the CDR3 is TGCAGCGTACGGACAGGGGAGGGTCAGCCCCAGCATTTT.

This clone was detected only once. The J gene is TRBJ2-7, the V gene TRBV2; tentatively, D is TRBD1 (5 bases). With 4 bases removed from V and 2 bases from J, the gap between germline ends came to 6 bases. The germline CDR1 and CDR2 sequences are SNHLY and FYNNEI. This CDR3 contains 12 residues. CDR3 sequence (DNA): TGTGCCAGCAGTGGACAGACCTACGAGCAGTACTTC. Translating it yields CASSGQTYEQYF.

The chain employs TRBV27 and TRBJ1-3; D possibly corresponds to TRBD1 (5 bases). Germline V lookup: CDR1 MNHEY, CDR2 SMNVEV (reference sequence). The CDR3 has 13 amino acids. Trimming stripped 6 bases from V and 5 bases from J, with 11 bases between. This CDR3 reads CASRDSGRNTIYF. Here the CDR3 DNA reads TGTGCCAGCAGAGACAGTGGGAGAAACACCATATATTTT.

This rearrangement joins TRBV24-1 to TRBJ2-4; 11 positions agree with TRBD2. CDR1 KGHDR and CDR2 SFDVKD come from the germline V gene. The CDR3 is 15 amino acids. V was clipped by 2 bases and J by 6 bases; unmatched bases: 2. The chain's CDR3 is CATSDSGLAANIQYF. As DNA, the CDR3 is TGTGCCACCAGTGATTCGGGACTAGCGGCAAACATTCAGTACTTC.

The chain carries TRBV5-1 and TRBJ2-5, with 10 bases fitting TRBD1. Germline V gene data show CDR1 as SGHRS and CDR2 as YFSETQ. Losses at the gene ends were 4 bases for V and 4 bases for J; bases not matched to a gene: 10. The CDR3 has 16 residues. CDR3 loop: CASSQTGGAGGETQYF. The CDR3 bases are TGCGCCAGCAGCCAGACAGGGGGCGCAGGTGGAGAGACCCAGTACTTC.

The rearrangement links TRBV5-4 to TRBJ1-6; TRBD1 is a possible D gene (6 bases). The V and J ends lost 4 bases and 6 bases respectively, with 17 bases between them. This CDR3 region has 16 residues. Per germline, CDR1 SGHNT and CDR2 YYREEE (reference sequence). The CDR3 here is CASSPRGGQRNSPLHF. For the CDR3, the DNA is TGTGCCAGCAGCCCCCGCGGGGGACAACGTAATTCACCCCTCCACTTT.

CDR3 nucleotides: TGTGCCAGCAGCTTGGTAAATAGAAACGAGCAGTACTTC. This translates into CASSLVNRNEQYF. The genes are TRBV5-4 and TRBJ2-7; unclear D gene. The CDR3 contains 13 residues. Germline V gene sequence: CDR1 SGHNT, CDR2 YYREEE (reference sequence). V lost 0 bases, J lost 5 bases, and 9 bases lay in between.

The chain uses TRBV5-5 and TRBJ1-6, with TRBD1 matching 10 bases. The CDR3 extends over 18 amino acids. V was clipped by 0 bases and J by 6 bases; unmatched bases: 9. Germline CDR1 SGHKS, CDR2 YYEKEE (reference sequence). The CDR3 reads CASSLAGTGVSGNSPLHF. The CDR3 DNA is TGTGCCAGCAGCTTGGCCGGGACAGGGGTCTCCGGTAATTCACCCCTCCACTTT. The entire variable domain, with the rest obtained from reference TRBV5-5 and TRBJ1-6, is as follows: DAGVTQSPTHLIKTRGQQVTLRCSPISGHKSVSWYQQVLGQGPQFIFQYYEKEERGRGNFPDRFSARQFPNYSSELNVNALLLGDSALYLCASSLAGTGVSGNSPLHFGNGTRLTVT.

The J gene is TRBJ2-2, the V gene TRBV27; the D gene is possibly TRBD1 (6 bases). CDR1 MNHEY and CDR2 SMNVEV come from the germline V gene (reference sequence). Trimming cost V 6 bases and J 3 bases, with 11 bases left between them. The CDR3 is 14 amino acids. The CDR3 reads CASSRQADTGELFF. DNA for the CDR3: TGTGCCAGCAGCCGACAGGCAGACACCGGGGAGCTGTTTTTT.

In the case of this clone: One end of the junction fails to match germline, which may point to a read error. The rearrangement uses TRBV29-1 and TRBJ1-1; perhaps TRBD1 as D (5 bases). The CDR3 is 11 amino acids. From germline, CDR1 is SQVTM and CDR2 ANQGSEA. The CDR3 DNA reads TGCAGCGTCCTGGGGGGGGAGGGCTCGATCTTT. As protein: CSVLGGEGSIF.

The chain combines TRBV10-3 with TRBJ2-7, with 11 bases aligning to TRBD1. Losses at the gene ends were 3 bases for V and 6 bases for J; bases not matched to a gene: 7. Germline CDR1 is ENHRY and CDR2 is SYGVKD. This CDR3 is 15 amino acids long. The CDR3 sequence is CAISDTGQGGSEQYF. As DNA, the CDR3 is TGTGCCATCAGTGATACGGGACAGGGGGGTTCCGAGCAGTACTTC.

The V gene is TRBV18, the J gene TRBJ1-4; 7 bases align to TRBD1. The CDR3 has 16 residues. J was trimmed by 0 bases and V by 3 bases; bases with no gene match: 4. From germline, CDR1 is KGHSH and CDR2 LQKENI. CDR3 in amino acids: CASSPGQPPTNEKLFF. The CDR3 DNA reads TGTGCCAGCTCACCGGGACAGCCACCAACTAATGAAAAACTGTTTTTT.

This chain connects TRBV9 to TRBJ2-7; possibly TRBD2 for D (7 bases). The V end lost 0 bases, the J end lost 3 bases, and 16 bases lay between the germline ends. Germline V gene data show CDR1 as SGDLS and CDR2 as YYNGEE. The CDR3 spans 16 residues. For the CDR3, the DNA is TGTGCCAGCAGCGTAGCTCCGACAGGCGGGGGCTACGAGCAGTACTTC. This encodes CASSVAPTGGGYEQYF.

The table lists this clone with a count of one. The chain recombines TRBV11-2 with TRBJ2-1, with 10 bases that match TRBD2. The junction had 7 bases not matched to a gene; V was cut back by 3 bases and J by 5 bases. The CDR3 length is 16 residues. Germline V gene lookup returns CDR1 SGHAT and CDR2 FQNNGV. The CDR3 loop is CASSFIAGGIHNEQFF. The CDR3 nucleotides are TGTGCCAGCAGCTTTATAGCGGGGGGTATACACAATGAGCAGTTCTTC.

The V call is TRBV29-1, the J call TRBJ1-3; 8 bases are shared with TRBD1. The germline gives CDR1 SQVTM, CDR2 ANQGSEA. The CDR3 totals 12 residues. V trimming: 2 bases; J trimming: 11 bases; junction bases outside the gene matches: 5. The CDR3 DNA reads TGCAGCGTTGAACAGGGGGCTAATGCCATATATTTT. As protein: CSVEQGANAIYF.

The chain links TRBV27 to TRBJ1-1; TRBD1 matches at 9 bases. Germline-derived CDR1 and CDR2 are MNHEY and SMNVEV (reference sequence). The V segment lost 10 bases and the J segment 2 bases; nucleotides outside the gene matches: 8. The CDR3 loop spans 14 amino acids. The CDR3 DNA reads TGTGCCACAAAGAGGACAGGGGCTAACACTGAAGCTTTCTTT. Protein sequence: CATKRTGANTEAFF.

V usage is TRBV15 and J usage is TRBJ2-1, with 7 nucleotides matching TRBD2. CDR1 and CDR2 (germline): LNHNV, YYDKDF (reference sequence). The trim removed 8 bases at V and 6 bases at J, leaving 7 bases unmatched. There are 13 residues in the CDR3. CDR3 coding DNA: TGTGCCACCCGAGTGGGGGAGGGCAATGAGCAGTTCTTC. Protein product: CATRVGEGNEQFF.

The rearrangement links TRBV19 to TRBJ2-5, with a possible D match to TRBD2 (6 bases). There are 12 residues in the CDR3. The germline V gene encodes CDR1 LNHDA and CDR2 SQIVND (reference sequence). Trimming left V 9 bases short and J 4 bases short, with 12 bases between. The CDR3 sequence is CASGGGAETQYF. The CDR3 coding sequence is TGTGCCAGCGGGGGTGGAGCAGAGACCCAGTACTTC. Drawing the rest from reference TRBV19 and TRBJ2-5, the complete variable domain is DGGITQSPKYLFRKEGQNVTLSCEQNLNHDAMYWYRQDPGQGLRLIYYSQIVNDFQKGDIAEGYSVSREKKESFPLTVTSAQKNPTAFYLCASGGGAETQYFGPGTRLLVL.